This TCR beta chain was obtained from a study of blood T cell repertoires in COVID-19. As processed by the authors: Reference gene primer amplification gave nucleated cell count estimates. TCRdb's table, derived via immunoSEQ multiplex PCR, lists solely in-frame clones and lacks some. Clonal size and the V and J genes are those of that table, whereas D and trimming came from the DNA. The profile shows about 45,000 clones, 75% to 85% of them singletons. The CDR3 is 15 amino acids. The V and J ends lost 3 bases and 7 bases, in that order; junction bases with no gene match: 7. CDR1 and CDR2 (germline): MNHEY, SVGAGI.

The material sequenced was peripheral blood. The chain is built from TRBV6-5 and TRBJ1-4, with TRBD1 matching over 8 bases. The TCR comes from a man aged 80 or over in a cohort sampled during active COVID-19. Written as DNA, the CDR3 is TGTGCCAGCAGTTATTCGAGACAGGGGCGTGAAAAACTGTTTTTT. Translation: CASSYSRQGREKLFF.